A single sample is the source of the 17 T cell receptor beta chains below, sequenced in a study of cytomegalovirus exposure and HLA in healthy donors. The PCR made use of 60 Vbeta and 13 Jbeta primers. Libraries were prepared by immunoSEQ multiplex PCR; TCRdb keeps only in-frame clonotypes and omits some of them. Found here are approximately 150,000 clones, 80% of them singletons; the top ten hold under 15%. The sample comprised PBMCs. The receptors were gathered from a woman between 40 and 50 years old in good health and CMV-seronegative.

The chain combines TRBV19 with TRBJ1-5; tentative D call: TRBD1 (5 bases). CDR3 length equals 12 residues. Germline V gives CDR1 LNHDA, CDR2 SQIVND (reference sequence). V shed 4 bases and J shed 6 bases, with 7 bases lying between them. In nucleotides, the CDR3 is TGTGCCAGTAGTAGGGGGGTTCAGCCCCAGCATTTT. Amino acids: CASSRGVQPQHF.

The rearrangement joins TRBV28 to TRBJ1-1, with D possibly TRBD1 on 5 matching bases. Germline lookup yields CDR1 MDHEN and CDR2 SYDVKM. The CDR3 consists of 15 residues. Trimming left V 7 bases short and J 8 bases short, with 23 bases between. In DNA, the CDR3 is TGTGCCAGCACCCCATGGGTAGGGGTAGGAACAGAAGCTTTCTTT. As protein: CASTPWVGVGTEAFF.

J is TRBJ2-5 and V is TRBV29-1; the D gene is possibly TRBD2 (5 bases). CDR1 is SQVTM and CDR2 is ANQGSEA in the germline V gene. The V gene lost 4 bases and the J gene lost 0 bases, with 15 bases spanning the gap. The CDR3 contains 15 residues. CDR3 DNA: TGCAGCGTTGTCGTTGGGAGAAACTACCAAGAGACCCAGTACTTC. Translation gives CSVVVGRNYQETQYF. The full variable domain, in which reference TRBV29-1 and TRBJ2-5 provide the parts outside the CDR3, is SAVISQKPSRDICQRGTSLTIQCQVDSQVTMMFWYRQQPGQSLTLIATANQGSEATYESGFVIDKFPISRPNLTFSTLTVSNMSPEDSSIYLCSVVVGRNYQETQYFGPGTRLLVL.

The chain combines TRBV5-6 with TRBJ2-1; possibly TRBD1 for D (6 bases). Germline V lookup: CDR1 SGHDT, CDR2 YYEEEE. CDR3 length: 14 amino acids. Trimming removed 2 bases at V and 5 bases at J, with 11 bases between. The CDR3 DNA follows: TGTGCCAGCAGCTTAGGTGGGGGCCACAATGAGCAGTTCTTC. Amino acid sequence: CASSLGGGHNEQFF.

V and J are TRBV10-3 and TRBJ2-1, with 11 positions matching TRBD2. Germline lookup yields CDR1 ENHRY and CDR2 SYGVKD. V trimming: 6 bases; J trimming: 6 bases; junction bases outside the gene matches: 16. This CDR3 spans 18 amino acids. In DNA, the CDR3 is TGTGCCATCAGCCCCGTTCCTCTAGCGGGAGGAGTCTCCAATGAGCAGTTCTTC. It translates to CAISPVPLAGGVSNEQFF.

This chain links TRBV5-8 with TRBJ1-4; D gene unclear. Germline CDR1 and CDR2: SGHTS and YDEGEE. The CDR3 covers 12 residues. V was shortened by 0 bases and J by 11 bases, with 8 bases between the two germline ends. DNA for the CDR3: TGTGCCAGCAGCTTGGCGCCGCGGAAACTGTTTTTT. As protein: CASSLAPRKLFF.

The CDR3 bases are TGTGCCAGCAGCTCCAGCAGGGGTCGGGCCTACGAGCAGTACTTC. It translates to CASSSSRGRAYEQYF. The chain is built from TRBV7-2 and TRBJ2-7, with D possibly being TRBD1 (6 bases). Between the trimmed V and J ends, which lost 4 bases and 2 bases, there was a span of 15 bases. Germline values: CDR1 SGHTA, CDR2 FQGNSA. The CDR3 is made up of 15 amino acids.

The rearrangement joins TRBV7-2 to TRBJ2-2; no firm D call. Germline V gives CDR1 SGHTA, CDR2 FQGNSA. This CDR3 contains 14 residues. The V gene lost 1 base and the J gene lost 6 bases, with 9 bases spanning the gap. The CDR3 sequence: CASSLVRLPGELFF. The DNA of the CDR3 is TGTGCCAGCAGCTTAGTGCGGCTCCCCGGGGAGCTGTTTTTT.

V usage is TRBV7-9 and J usage is TRBJ2-5; TRBD1 matches 7 bases. The V gene's germline CDR1 is SEHNR and CDR2 FQNEAQ (reference sequence). There are 14 residues in the CDR3. After removal of 1 base from V and 2 bases from J, the junction contained 1 base not matched to a gene. Here the CDR3 DNA reads TGTGCCAGCAGCTTAGACAGGGGACAAGAGACCCAGTACTTC. It translates to CASSLDRGQETQYF.

V usage is TRBV30 and J usage is TRBJ1-1; D might be TRBD1 (5 bases). Per germline, CDR1 GTSNPN and CDR2 SVGIG (reference sequence). Trimming shortened V by 4 bases and J by 3 bases, and 12 bases separated the two germline ends. This CDR3 spans 13 amino acids. The CDR3 protein is CAWNRGGDTEAFF. CDR3 nucleotide sequence: TGTGCCTGGAATCGGGGCGGGGACACTGAAGCTTTCTTT.

This clone was recorded once. This rearrangement joins TRBV7-9 to TRBJ2-7, with 11 bases lining up with TRBD1. CDR1 and CDR2 from the germline V gene are SEHNR and FQNEAQ (reference sequence). This CDR3 has 15 residues. V was pared by 5 bases and J by 7 bases, with 10 bases of the junction left unmatched. The DNA for the CDR3 is TGTGCCAGCAGCGGAGGGGGGACAGGGGGTAGGGAGCAGTACTTC. This translates into CASSGGGTGGREQYF.

The rearrangement links TRBV27 to TRBJ2-7; possible D gene TRBD1, 5 bases. V was cut by 3 bases and J by 1 base, with 10 bases left in between. The length of the CDR3 is 14 residues. CDR1 is MNHEY and CDR2 is SMNVEV in the germline V gene (reference sequence). The CDR3 region is CASSLGRWSYEQYF. CDR3 DNA: TGTGCCAGCAGTTTGGGGCGTTGGTCCTACGAGCAGTACTTC.

J is TRBJ1-1 and V is TRBV18; 9 bases are shared with TRBD1. The CDR3 length is 15 residues. Germline-derived CDR1 and CDR2 are KGHSH and LQKENI. V was clipped by 3 bases and J by 5 bases; unmatched bases: 7. For the CDR3, the DNA is TGTGCCAGCTCACCGACAACAGGGGGCAGGACTGAAGCTTTCTTT. Translating it yields CASSPTTGGRTEAFF.

Only a few counts were recorded for this clone. This chain connects TRBV7-3 to TRBJ1-3; D might be TRBD1 (5 bases). Trimming pared 2 bases from V and 4 bases from J, leaving 12 bases between. The V gene's germline CDR1 is SGHTA and CDR2 FQGTGA. The CDR3 contains 15 residues. CDR3 amino acids: CASSLVGGAGNTIYF. CDR3 DNA: TGTGCCAGCAGCTTAGTGGGGGGAGCCGGAAACACCATATATTTT.

This sequence joins TRBV9 and TRBJ2-2; 9 nucleotides align to TRBD2. Germline V gene data show CDR1 as SGDLS and CDR2 as YYNGEE. Losses at the gene ends were 0 bases for V and 1 base for J; bases not matched to a gene: 1. This CDR3 has 16 amino acids. CDR3 nucleotides: TGTGCCAGCAGCGTAGGACTAGCGGTGAACACCGGGGAGCTGTTTTTT. It yields the protein CASSVGLAVNTGELFF.

The chain couples TRBV2 to TRBJ2-6; D unresolved. Trimming shortened V by 1 base and J by 1 base, and 11 bases separated the two germline ends. This CDR3 has 17 amino acids. Germline lookup yields CDR1 SNHLY and CDR2 FYNNEI. The CDR3 DNA reads as TGTGCCAGCAGTGAAGAAACACGCCTGTCTGGGGCCAACGTCCTGACTTTC. Translated: CASSEETRLSGANVLTF.

A single count supports this clone. One junction end disagrees with the germline gene, perhaps due to a read error. V is TRBV6-6 and J is TRBJ2-6, with D possibly matching TRBD1 (5 bases). This CDR3 has 16 amino acids. Looked up from germline, CDR1 is MNHNY and CDR2 is SVGAGI (reference sequence). The CDR3 spells CASSSQEISGANGLTF. DNA of the CDR3: TGTGCCAGCAGTTCTCAGGAAATCTCTGGGGCCAACGGCCTGACTTTC.